This TCR beta chain was captured in a study of cytomegalovirus exposure and HLA in healthy donors. About the study: An early release of data contained approximately 85 million unique TCRs, which came from HLA-typed donors. The study placed 70% to 85% of its approximately 360 genotyped donors in the Caucasian-associated ancestry cluster. Study-level points and caveats: Per a prior analysis, the majority of TCR beta V segments were productive roughly 87% or roughly 30% of the time. In a later analysis, DRB1 alleles had the most associated TCRs; HLA-C alleles the fewest.

Regarding this clone: Antigen specificity is unknown.

The CDR3 covers 16 residues. Trimming left V 1 base short and J 0 bases short, with 12 bases between. Per the germline V gene, CDR1 is LGHNA and CDR2 is YNFKEQ. In the PCR, 60 Vbeta and 13 Jbeta primers were used. Libraries were prepared by immunoSEQ multiplex PCR; TCRdb keeps only in-frame clonotypes and omits some of them. The data show nearly 110,000 clones, roughly 70% seen once. This clonotype originated in a male donor in good health and CMV-seropositive. Sequenced material: PBMCs. The V and J genes are TRBV4-2 and TRBJ1-1; no clear D gene. For the CDR3, the DNA is TGTGCCAGCAGCCAAGTAGCCGGAACTATGAACACTGAAGCTTTCTTT. Translation: CASSQVAGTMNTEAFF.